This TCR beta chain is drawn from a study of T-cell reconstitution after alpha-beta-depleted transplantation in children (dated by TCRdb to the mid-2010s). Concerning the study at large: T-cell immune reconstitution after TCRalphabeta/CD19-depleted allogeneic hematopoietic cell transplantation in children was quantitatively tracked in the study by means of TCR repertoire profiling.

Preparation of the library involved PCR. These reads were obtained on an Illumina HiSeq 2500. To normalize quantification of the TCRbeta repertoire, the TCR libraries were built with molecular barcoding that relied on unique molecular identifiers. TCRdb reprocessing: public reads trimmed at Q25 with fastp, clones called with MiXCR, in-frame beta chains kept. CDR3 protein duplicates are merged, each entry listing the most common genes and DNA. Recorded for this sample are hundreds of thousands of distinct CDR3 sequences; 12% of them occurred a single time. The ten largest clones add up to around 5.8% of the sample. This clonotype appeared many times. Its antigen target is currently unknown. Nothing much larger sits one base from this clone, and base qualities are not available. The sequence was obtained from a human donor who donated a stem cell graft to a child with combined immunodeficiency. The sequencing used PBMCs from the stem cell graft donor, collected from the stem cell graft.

The CDR3 is CSVGLSQGADGYTF. Read as DNA, the sequence is TGCAGCGTTGGATTGAGTCAGGGGGCGGATGGCTACACCTTC. The V gene is TRBV29-1 and the J gene is TRBJ1-2, with 8 bases in between that match TRBD1. Counted from cysteine to phenylalanine, this CDR3 has 14 amino acids. The retained sequence is limited to the CDR3, 42 bases, with the frame set at the first base. V is pruned by 4 bases and J by 6 bases, leaving 10 bases of the junction without a gene match. CDR1 and CDR2 (SQVTM, ANQGSEA) derive from the germline V gene. The entire variable domain, with the stretches around the CDR3 drawn from the reference TRBV29-1 and TRBJ1-2 proteins, is SAVISQKPSRDICQRGTSLTIQCQVDSQVTMMFWYRQQPGQSLTLIATANQGSEATYESGFVIDKFPISRPNLTFSTLTVSNMSPEDSSIYLCSVGLSQGADGYTFGSGTRLTVV.